One and the same sample provided the 15 T cell receptor beta chains below, sequenced in a study of blood T cell repertoires in COVID-19. TCRdb's table, derived via immunoSEQ multiplex PCR, lists solely in-frame clones and lacks some. This table holds 200,000 to 250,000 clones, approximately 80% found once. The sample comprised PBMCs or T cells enriched from blood (not recorded which). The receptor set was obtained from a woman between 55 and 75 years old who had recovered from COVID-19.

The V gene is TRBV7-9, the J gene TRBJ2-7, with D tentatively TRBD2 (6 bases). The V end was cut by 5 bases, the J end by 5 bases, with 16 bases between. The length of the CDR3 is 14 residues. The germline V gene encodes CDR1 SEHNR and CDR2 FQNEAQ (reference sequence). CDR3 coding DNA: TGTGCCAGCAGCCCGGGGGTCCCTCGCGACGAGCAGTACTTC. Amino acid sequence: CASSPGVPRDEQYF.

This clone was seen a single time. V and J are TRBV11-2 and TRBJ2-1; D is unresolved. The CDR3 has 13 residues. V lost 5 bases, J lost 6 bases, and 11 bases lay in between. CDR1 and CDR2 (germline): SGHAT, FQNNGV. The CDR3 loop reads CASSPYSGNEQFF. In DNA, the CDR3 is TGTGCCAGCAGCCCATATAGTGGCAATGAGCAGTTCTTC.

The rearrangement joins TRBV3-1 (or the pseudogene TRBV3-2) to TRBJ1-4; D remains ambiguous. CDR1 and CDR2 (germline): LGHDT, YNNKEL (reference sequence). The CDR3 covers 16 residues. The V end lost 5 bases, the J end lost 2 bases, and 15 bases lay between the germline ends. Here the CDR3 reads CASSTPTGRTNEKLFF. The CDR3 DNA reads TGTGCCAGCAGCACCCCCACGGGGAGGACTAATGAAAAACTGTTTTTT.

The CDR3 is CASSPGGDSTDTQYF. The CDR3 coding sequence is TGTGCCAGCTCACCAGGGGGGGATAGCACAGATACGCAGTATTTT. The genes are TRBV18 and TRBJ2-3; 7 bases align to TRBD2. Per the germline V gene, CDR1 is KGHSH and CDR2 is LQKENI. This CDR3 has 15 residues. The V gene end was trimmed by 2 bases and the J gene end by 0 bases; junction bases not matched to a gene: 2.

The CDR3 loop reads CASSLVRTSGDTQYF. The CDR3 nucleotides read TGTGCCAGCAGCTTAGTAAGGACTAGCGGAGATACGCAGTATTTT. The chain links TRBV11-2 to TRBJ2-3; 10 nucleotides align to TRBD2. This CDR3 has 15 amino acids. With V trimmed by 1 base and J by 5 bases, 3 bases remained unmatched. Germline lookup yields CDR1 SGHAT and CDR2 FQNNGV.

The chain has TRBV5-1 and TRBJ2-1; 9 nucleotides line up with TRBD2. V lost 1 base to trimming and J lost 6 bases; unmatched junction nucleotides: 8. This CDR3 is built from 16 residues. CDR1 and CDR2 from the germline V gene are SGHRS and YFSETQ. In DNA, the CDR3 is TGCGCCAGCAGCTTGTTAGGCGGGGGGGCGCGCAATGAGCAGTTCTTC. Translated: CASSLLGGGARNEQFF.

This clone was counted between two and nine times. This chain uses TRBV2 with TRBJ2-7, with 8 bases lining up with TRBD1. The V and J ends lost 4 bases and 4 bases, in that order; junction bases with no gene match: 6. There are 14 residues in the CDR3. Germline CDR1 and CDR2: SNHLY and FYNNEI. CDR3 in amino acids: CASSGQGRKYEQYF. DNA for the CDR3: TGTGCCAGCAGTGGACAGGGGAGAAAGTACGAGCAGTACTTC.

This clone was counted between two and nine times. The rearrangement links TRBV19 to TRBJ2-2; 8 bases are shared with TRBD1. Germline V gene lookup returns CDR1 LNHDA and CDR2 SQIVND (reference sequence). The CDR3 is 15 residues long. The V segment lost 7 bases and the J segment 6 bases; nucleotides outside the gene matches: 10. The CDR3 reads CASMGPTGAAGELFF. CDR3 coding DNA: TGTGCCAGTATGGGCCCGACAGGGGCGGCCGGGGAGCTGTTTTTT. The whole variable domain, filled in from reference TRBV19 and TRBJ2-2, reads DGGITQSPKYLFRKEGQNVTLSCEQNLNHDAMYWYRQDPGQGLRLIYYSQIVNDFQKGDIAEGYSVSREKKESFPLTVTSAQKNPTAFYLCASMGPTGAAGELFFGEGSRLTVL.

The J gene is TRBJ1-1, the V gene TRBV6-1; D may be TRBD1 (5 bases). The CDR3 loop spans 14 amino acids. The germline gives CDR1 MNHNS, CDR2 SASEGT. Between the trimmed V and J ends, which lost 1 base and 7 bases, there was a span of 13 bases. Here the CDR3 DNA reads TGTGCCAGCAGTGAAGTTTGGGGGGAGGGTGAAGCTTTCTTT. Its protein product is CASSEVWGEGEAFF.

This clone has at least ten counts. The chain combines TRBV19 with TRBJ1-1; no clear D. Per the germline V gene, CDR1 is LNHDA and CDR2 is SQIVND (reference sequence). The V gene lost 3 bases and the J gene lost 1 base, with 9 bases spanning the gap. This CDR3 is 14 amino acids long. CDR3 DNA sequence: TGTGCCAGTAGTATTGGCAGTGCGAACACTGAAGCTTTCTTT. Amino acids: CASSIGSANTEAFF.

The chain couples TRBV7-2 to TRBJ1-1; perhaps TRBD1 as D (5 bases). The V and J ends lost 6 bases and 7 bases respectively, with 21 bases between them. The CDR3 is 15 residues long. Germline values: CDR1 SGHTA, CDR2 FQGNSA. CDR3 sequence: CASSLRGHRDSEAFF. The CDR3 region has the DNA TGTGCCAGCAGTTTAAGAGGACACCGAGATAGTGAAGCTTTCTTT.

This rearrangement joins TRBV10-3 to TRBJ2-1; D is perhaps TRBD2 (6 bases). The CDR3 length is 11 residues. Trimming shortened V by 4 bases and J by 9 bases, and 7 bases separated the two germline ends. CDR1 is ENHRY, CDR2 SYGVKD, per germline. The CDR3 sequence: CAISVGGEQFF. The CDR3 DNA is TGTGCCATCAGTGTGGGAGGTGAGCAGTTCTTC.

This chain joins TRBV6-5 and TRBJ2-2; 8 bases are a match to TRBD1. The V and J ends lost 9 bases and 4 bases, in that order; junction bases with no gene match: 10. The CDR3 loop spans 15 amino acids. The V gene's germline CDR1 is MNHEY and CDR2 SVGAGI. The CDR3: CASTRARGRTGELFF. The CDR3 DNA reads TGTGCCAGTACACGGGCCAGGGGGCGCACCGGGGAGCTGTTTTTT.

This chain joins TRBV19 and TRBJ2-5; a weak D match, TRBD2 (6 bases). Trimming pared 1 base from V and 4 bases from J, leaving 16 bases between. In germline, CDR1 is LNHDA, CDR2 SQIVND (reference sequence). The CDR3 is 16 residues long. In nucleotides, the CDR3 is TGTGCCAGTAGTATAGGGGGGACTGAGGGTCGAGAGACCCAGTACTTC. Translated: CASSIGGTEGRETQYF.

This chain uses TRBV6-6 with TRBJ2-7; 12 bases agree with TRBD2. J was trimmed by 3 bases and V by 5 bases; bases with no gene match: 11. Germline V gene data show CDR1 as MNHNY and CDR2 as SVGAGI (reference sequence). The length of the CDR3 is 17 residues. The CDR3 sequence is CASSRTSGGNRDYEQYF. The CDR3 bases are TGTGCCAGCAGTCGAACTAGCGGGGGGAACCGGGACTACGAGCAGTACTTC.